The 21 T cell receptor beta chains in this list originate from one sample, sequenced in a study of T-cell memory formation after mild COVID-19. TCRdb passed the 5' RACE reads through MiXCR, listing each CDR3 protein once. Of around 250,000 distinct CDR3 sequences listed, roughly 15% are singletons. The sequenced material came from PBMCs or a T cell subset sorted from them (not recorded which). The receptors were gathered from a man aged 18 to 29 who had mild COVID-19 (a few samples of this study predate the infection). Cell type and time point are not known.

The count of this clonotype is one. The chain uses TRBV7-3 and TRBJ1-1, with D unresolved. This CDR3 is 13 amino acids long. CDR1 and CDR2 from the germline V gene are SGHTA and FQGTGA. Trimming pared 2 bases from V and 3 bases from J, leaving 7 bases between. The CDR3 nucleotides read TGTGCCAGCAGCTTATCTGTTGACACTGAAGCTTTCTTT. Translation: CASSLSVDTEAFF.

The chain combines TRBV7-2 with TRBJ1-5; D gene ambiguous. This CDR3 spans 13 amino acids. V was clipped by 1 base and J by 3 bases, with 4 bases between them. From germline, CDR1 is SGHTA and CDR2 FQGNSA. The CDR3 DNA reads as TGTGCCAGCAGCTTAGACCACAATCAGCCCCAGCATTTT. As protein: CASSLDHNQPQHF.

The chain joins TRBV4-1 to TRBJ1-6, with 7 bases that match TRBD1. CDR3 length equals 16 residues. J was trimmed by 0 bases and V by 4 bases; bases with no gene match: 3. Germline V gene sequence: CDR1 MGHRA, CDR2 YSYEKL. CDR3 region: CASSPRDSSYNSPLHF. CDR3 coding DNA: TGCGCCAGCAGCCCGAGGGACAGCTCCTATAATTCACCCCTCCACTTT.

The rearrangement joins TRBV10-3 to TRBJ2-7; 8 nucleotides line up with TRBD2. This CDR3 contains 13 residues. The V and J ends lost 2 bases and 3 bases, in that order; junction bases with no gene match: 0. Germline loops: CDR1 ENHRY, CDR2 SYGVKD. The CDR3 bases are TGTGCCATCAGTGAGGGGACTAGCTACGAGCAGTACGTC. Translating gives CAISEGTSYEQYV.

The gene calls are TRBV7-2 and TRBJ2-5, with D possibly TRBD1 on 8 matching bases. The CDR3 covers 15 residues. V dropped 6 bases and J dropped 1 base, with 15 bases sitting between them. Germline loops: CDR1 SGHTA, CDR2 FQGNSA. CDR3 DNA sequence: TGTGCCAGCAGTCCACAGGGGGGGGCCCAAGAGACCCAGTACTTC. This codes for CASSPQGGAQETQYF.

Only a few counts were recorded for this clonotype. The V gene is TRBV7-2, the J gene TRBJ2-3; no firm D call. Between the trimmed V and J ends, which lost 5 bases and 2 bases, there was a span of 11 bases. This CDR3 spans 14 amino acids. Looked up from germline, CDR1 is SGHTA and CDR2 is FQGNSA. Written as DNA, the CDR3 is TGTGCCAGCAGCCCCCTCCAACACACAGATACGCAGTATTTT. Its protein product is CASSPLQHTDTQYF. Using reference TRBV7-2 and TRBJ2-3 for the parts outside the CDR3, the full variable domain is GAGVSQSPSNKVTEKGKDVELRCDPISGHTALYWYRQSLGQGLEFLIYFQGNSAPDKSGLPSDRFSAERTGGSVSTLTIQRTQQEDSAVYLCASSPLQHTDTQYFGPGTRLTVL.

A few counts support this clonotype. V gene TRBV6-2 or TRBV6-3 combines with J gene TRBJ1-2; D uncertain. Trimming took 2 bases from V and 4 from J, leaving 5 bases between them. The V gene's germline CDR1 is MNHEY and CDR2 SVGEGT. CDR3 length equals 12 residues. The CDR3 nucleotides read TGTGCCAGCAGTTACCGAATCTATGGCTACACCTTC. As protein: CASSYRIYGYTF.

This clonotype was picked up many times. The J gene is TRBJ1-3, the V gene TRBV16; no reliable D call. CDR1 is KGHSY and CDR2 is FQNENV in the germline V gene. Trimming left V 0 bases short and J 0 bases short, with 6 bases between. The CDR3 runs 15 residues. In nucleotides, the CDR3 is TGTGCCAGCAGCCAATCCAGGCCCTCTGGAAACACCATATATTTT. Translating gives CASSQSRPSGNTIYF.

The chain employs TRBV12-3 or TRBV12-4 and TRBJ2-3, with TRBD1 as a possible D gene (7 bases). The V and J ends lost 2 bases and 3 bases respectively, with 12 bases between them. The CDR3 length is 15 residues. Written as DNA, the CDR3 is TGTGCCAGCAGTTTATATCAGGGGGGAACAGATACGCAGTATTTT. Encoded protein: CASSLYQGGTDTQYF.

Ten or more counts support this clonotype. This sequence joins TRBV11-2 and TRBJ2-7; no definite D call. V dropped 7 bases and J dropped 0 bases, with 19 bases sitting between them. The length of the CDR3 is 16 residues. The germline V gene has CDR1 SGHAT and CDR2 FQNNGV. The CDR3 loop reads CASTSIGRVNSYEQYF. The CDR3 region has the DNA TGTGCCAGCACCTCAATCGGACGGGTCAACTCCTACGAGCAGTACTTC.

This clonotype appeared a few times. The gene calls are TRBV7-2 and TRBJ1-1; no reliable D call. The length of the CDR3 is 14 residues. The germline V and J ends were trimmed by 1 base and 3 bases, with 9 bases remaining between them. In germline, CDR1 is SGHTA, CDR2 FQGNSA. The CDR3 region has the DNA TGTGCCAGCAGCTTAGTCCCCAGACACACTGAAGCTTTCTTT. Protein: CASSLVPRHTEAFF.

This clonotype was counted at least ten times. The chain joins TRBV6-2 or TRBV6-3 to TRBJ1-5; D may be TRBD1 (5 bases). The CDR3 is made up of 13 amino acids. Germline-derived CDR1 and CDR2 are MNHEY and SVGEGT. Trimming removed 7 bases at V and 5 bases at J, with 12 bases between. The CDR3 loop reads CASKRDGDQPQHF. CDR3 in DNA: TGTGCCAGCAAAAGGGACGGGGATCAGCCCCAGCATTTT.

Only a few counts were recorded for this clonotype. This chain joins TRBV18 and TRBJ2-5, with D possibly TRBD2 on 6 matching bases. In germline, CDR1 is KGHSH, CDR2 LQKENI. This CDR3 is built from 13 residues. V was cut by 5 bases and J by 4 bases, with 11 bases left in between. The CDR3 sequence: CASSGGEGETQYF. The CDR3, as DNA: TGTGCCAGCTCAGGCGGGGAAGGAGAGACCCAGTACTTC.

The sample holds a few counts of this clonotype. This sequence joins TRBV20-1 and TRBJ1-2; no clear D. Deletions cut 1 base from V and 1 base from J, with 10 bases between. This CDR3 contains 14 residues. Germline V CDR1 and CDR2: DFQATT, SNEGSKA (reference sequence). This CDR3 is CSARGPPLNYGYTF. In nucleotides, the CDR3 is TGCAGTGCTAGAGGGCCTCCCCTTAACTATGGCTACACCTTC.

The sample holds a few counts of this clonotype. The rearrangement uses TRBV11-2 and TRBJ2-1; D is perhaps TRBD2 (5 bases). The V gene's germline CDR1 is SGHAT and CDR2 FQNNGV. Trimming stripped 2 bases from V and 7 bases from J, with 12 bases between. This CDR3 has 14 residues. CDR3 DNA sequence: TGTGCCAGCAGCTTATTCCCCCGAGGGAATGAGCAGTTCTTC. Its translation: CASSLFPRGNEQFF.

The CDR3: CASSHPDFRDDHSYEQYV. The CDR3 DNA reads as TGTGCCAGCAGTCACCCCGACTTCCGGGACGACCACTCCTACGAGCAGTACGTC. The chain couples TRBV6-2 or TRBV6-3 to TRBJ2-7; D might be TRBD1 or TRBD2, each matching 5 bases. V shed 5 bases and J shed 0 bases, with 23 bases lying between them. The length of the CDR3 is 18 residues. CDR1 and CDR2 from the germline V gene are MNHEY and SVGEGT.

In this sample, this clonotype turned up a few times. The chain couples TRBV14 to TRBJ2-5, with a weak D call TRBD2 (6 bases). Germline V gene sequence: CDR1 SGHDN, CDR2 FVKESK. Trimming removed 2 bases from V and 1 base from J, with 17 bases in between. CDR3 length: 17 residues. Here the CDR3 reads CASSQWRAWDGQETQYF. The CDR3 DNA reads as TGTGCCAGCAGCCAATGGAGGGCATGGGACGGCCAAGAGACCCAGTACTTC.

The chain is built from TRBV5-1 and TRBJ2-1; TRBD2 aligns across 8 bases. The CDR3 has 15 amino acids. Germline V gives CDR1 SGHRS, CDR2 YFSETQ. The V gene end was trimmed by 4 bases and the J gene end by 4 bases; junction bases not matched to a gene: 7. This CDR3 reads CASSASGGLYNEQFF. For the CDR3, the DNA is TGCGCCAGCAGCGCAAGCGGGGGCCTTTACAATGAGCAGTTCTTC.

The V and J genes are TRBV6-2 or TRBV6-3 and TRBJ1-5, with D perhaps TRBD1 (6 bases). CDR3 length equals 15 residues. Trimming removed 8 bases from V and 2 bases from J, with 16 bases in between. The germline CDR1 and CDR2 sequences are MNHEY and SVGEGT. CDR3 protein: CASDHRGAGNQPQHF. The CDR3 DNA follows: TGTGCCAGCGACCATCGGGGGGCAGGCAATCAGCCCCAGCATTTT.

This clonotype has at least ten counts. The chain combines TRBV5-1 with TRBJ2-5; 7 nucleotides line up with TRBD1. V was clipped by 4 bases and J by 3 bases; unmatched bases: 15. The CDR3 is 17 amino acids. Germline-derived CDR1 and CDR2 are SGHRS and YFSETQ. CDR3 sequence reads: CASSPYLGGAEKETQYF. DNA of the CDR3: TGCGCCAGCAGCCCATACTTAGGGGGCGCGGAAAAAGAGACCCAGTACTTC.

The V and J genes are TRBV4-2 and TRBJ2-7; the D gene is possibly TRBD2 (10 bases). Trimming removed 4 bases from V and 9 bases from J, with 25 bases in between. The germline V gene encodes CDR1 LGHNA and CDR2 YNFKEQ. The CDR3 is 16 amino acids. The CDR3 sequence is CASSPREASGGQGQYV. CDR3 nucleotide sequence: TGTGCCAGCAGCCCCCGGGAGGCTAGCGGGGGACAGGGGCAGTACGTC.